This T cell receptor beta chain appears in the sequencing data of a study of T cells in Graves' hyperthyroidism and ophthalmopathy. Amplified TCR beta CDR3 regions derived from RNA transcripts. Carried out on the TCR CDR3, a first-round RT-PCR used the HTBI primer set. From the multiplex PCR reads, TCRdb called clonotypes with MiXCR, one entry per CDR3 protein. The sample contains hundreds of thousands of distinct CDR3 sequences, 20% to 25% of which appear only once. This clonotype was seen repeatedly, ten times or more. Trimming took off 2 bases at V and 11 bases at J, with 18 bases between the two ends. This CDR3 comprises 14 residues. Per germline, CDR1 MNHEY and CDR2 SVGAGI.

Sequencing used blood. The V and J genes are TRBV6-5 and TRBJ1-1; weak D call: TRBD1 (6 bases). The sequence derives from a man aged 50 or older with Graves' hyperthyroidism. The CDR3 DNA reads as TGTGCCAGCAGTTACCGGGTGGTGGGGGCGACGGCTTTCTTT. It translates to CASSYRVVGATAFF.